The entry below describes one T cell receptor beta chain. This sample stems from a study of cytomegalovirus exposure and HLA in healthy donors. PCR amplification relied on 60 Vbeta primers (plus 13 Jbeta primers). The table came from immunoSEQ multiplex PCR; TCRdb's copy has only in-frame clones and leaves some out. The sample yields roughly 110,000 clones, over 75% seen once. The TCR originated in a woman younger than 45 in good health and CMV-seropositive. Sequenced input: PBMCs.

CDR3 sequence reads: CASSMVTGRGNTIYF. The CDR3 nucleotides read TGTGCCAGTAGTATGGTTACAGGCCGTGGAAACACCATATATTTT. The chain combines TRBV19 with TRBJ1-3; the D gene is possibly TRBD1 (5 bases). Germline CDR1 and CDR2: LNHDA and SQIVND (reference sequence). This CDR3 spans 15 amino acids. Trimming removed 3 bases from V and 3 bases from J, with 12 bases in between.